The sequence of this TCR beta chain was determined in a study of blood T cell repertoires in COVID-19 (dated by TCRdb to 2020 to 2022). Broadly, across the study: Collaborator samples came from the United States, Italy and Spain and covered acute and convalescent phases of COVID-19. Where available, HLA class I and class II types were obtained from metadata supplied by the sample provider rather than from assay-based typing. The repertoires were released in a freely available public database intended as a resource for research on the immune response to SARS-CoV-2. Subjects who had been exposed to COVID-19, were actively infected with it, or had recovered from it provided the deeply sampled blood TCRbeta repertoires that made up the dataset. The samples were drawn from the first 160 participants of the ongoing ImmuneRACE study and from 1,254 subjects provided by 6 global collaborators. The sample metadata nearly always contained a de-identified subject ID, COVID-19 status, age in years and sex. The prospective study material was composed of cDNA or gDNA derived from T cells, B-cell-depleted T cells, or PBMCs.

What the research found in general, with its limitations: The quantity of clinical and demographic metadata differed by source and by participant and was supplied without curation.

Collaborating institutions collected whole blood in K2EDTA tubes following their own protocols. For TCRbeta analysis, collaborators shipped samples as frozen whole blood, isolated PBMCs, or DNA extracted from either of those sample types. TCRbeta CDR3 regions were amplified from genomic DNA using the immunoSEQ Assay, a bias-controlled multiplex PCR. On the study's bioinformatics: Nucleated cell counts per sample were estimated from amplification of reference gene primers within the assay. To quantify the absolute abundance of each unique TCRbeta CDR3 rearrangement, sequence reads were collapsed and filtered. For each sample, productive Simpson clonality was calculated as the square root of Simpson's diversity index across productive rearrangements. Sourced from immuneACCESS, this table was stored by TCRdb with only in-frame sequences that have V and J called. A share of the clones is absent; for the studies checked, an unresolved V gene accounts for under half, and the remainder has no known explanation. The V and J calls and the clone size are those of that table, but D and trimming were determined from the DNA. The table for this sample lists roughly 78,000 clones; around nine tenths of them were counted only once. The ten biggest clones cover around 1.9% of the sample.

In regard to this clone: This clone's antigen is unknown. No qualities accompany the bases; no much larger clone lies one base away.

Trimming takes 4 bases from V and 4 bases from J, and the germline ends sit 17 bases apart. Measured from the cysteine to the phenylalanine, the CDR3 is 15 residues long. The retained sequence is limited to the CDR3, 45 bases, with the frame set at the first base. Looking up the germline V gene yields CDR1 SGDLS and CDR2 YYNGEE. Recombination linked TRBV9 to TRBJ1-2, with an unclear D gene assignment. The sequence came from an older woman with acute or convalescent COVID-19. The sequenced sample consisted of peripheral blood. The CDR3 has the sequence CASSRRGGFGYGYTF. The DNA reads as follows: TGTGCCAGCAGCCGACGTGGAGGGTTCGGCTATGGCTACACCTTC.